One sample yielded the 4 T cell receptor beta chains listed below, sequenced in a study of shared clonotypes between healthy human individuals (dated by TCRdb to about 2020). The method was the immunoSEQ multiplex PCR assay. Imported from immuneACCESS, the table was reduced by TCRdb to in-frame sequences with V and J called. These copies leave out some clones; in studies compared against another copy, an unresolved V gene accounts for under half, and the cause of the remainder is not known. For this sample the table gives some 2,000,000 clones, of which around 95% were detected only once. The ten largest clonotypes hold roughly 0.13% of the sample. The sequencing input was naive CD4+ T cells sorted from blood. Taken with the paper, the label for cell subset or site translates to: CD45RA+ positively selected. These receptors were obtained from a man aged 18 to 29 in good health.

The genes are TRBV6-1 and TRBJ2-3; either TRBD1 or TRBD2 may fit D (6 bases each). The germline V and J ends were trimmed by 6 bases and 8 bases, with 15 bases remaining between them. The CDR3 contains 13 residues. Looked up from germline, CDR1 is MNHNS and CDR2 is SASEGT. The CDR3: CASSRGGLFTQYF. The CDR3 DNA reads as TGTGCCAGCAGCAGAGGGGGGCTTTTTACGCAGTATTTT.

The chain couples TRBV27 to TRBJ1-5, with 8 bases that match TRBD1. The CDR3 is 13 residues long. Germline V gene lookup returns CDR1 MNHEY and CDR2 SMNVEV (reference sequence). V shed 6 bases and J 6 bases; nucleotides not matched to a gene: 4. This CDR3 reads CASSTGGGQPQHF. The CDR3 DNA follows: TGTGCCAGCAGCACAGGGGGAGGTCAGCCCCAGCATTTT.

The V and J genes are TRBV5-1 and TRBJ2-1; a possible D gene is TRBD2 (5 bases). This CDR3 spans 14 amino acids. Deletions cut 0 bases from V and 4 bases from J, with 8 bases between. Germline CDR1 SGHRS, CDR2 YFSETQ. The CDR3 spells CASSLAGNYNEQFF. DNA for the CDR3: TGCGCCAGCAGCTTGGCGGGGAATTACAATGAGCAGTTCTTC. The complete variable domain, with remaining parts taken from reference TRBV5-1 and TRBJ2-1, reads KAGVTQTPRYLIKTRGQQVTLSCSPISGHRSVSWYQQTPGQGLQFLFEYFSETQRNKGNFPGRFSGRQFSNSRSEMNVSTLELGDSALYLCASSLAGNYNEQFFGPGTRLTVL.

The table lists this clone with a count of one. Within the sample, other DNA sequences also encode this same CDR3. CDR3 sequence (DNA): TGTGCCAGCAGTGAAGCAGGCTTCTATGGCTACACCTTC. Its translation is CASSEAGFYGYTF. The chain carries TRBV6-1 and TRBJ1-2; unclear D gene. V lost 0 bases and J 4 bases, leaving 6 bases between the germline ends. The CDR3 spans 13 residues. From germline, CDR1 is MNHNS and CDR2 SASEGT.